This record concerns one T cell receptor (beta chain) sequence. The data were obtained in a study of blood T cell repertoires in COVID-19. Study summary: Whether acute or convalescent, the COVID-19 samples came from the United States, Italy and Spain.

Authors' processing steps: It was from reference gene primer amplification that nucleated cell counts were estimated. Sequenced by immunoSEQ multiplex PCR; TCRdb stores in-frame clones only, minus some. The V and J calls and the clone size are those of that table, but D and trimming were determined from the DNA. The sample holds a few hundred thousand clones, 65% to 85% seen once. V was trimmed by 3 bases and J by 2 bases, leaving 11 bases between them. CDR3 length: 14 amino acids. Germline V gene data show CDR1 as WNHNN and CDR2 as SYGVQD (reference sequence). The specimen sequenced was PBMCs or T cells enriched from blood (not recorded which). V gene TRBV10-1 combines with J gene TRBJ2-7; maybe TRBD2 (5 bases). The source is a man aged 30 to 39 with acute COVID-19. The CDR3 spells CASSDGGPPYEQYF. The CDR3 DNA sequence: TGCGCCAGCAGTGACGGCGGGCCTCCCTACGAGCAGTACTTC.